This T cell receptor (beta chain) stems from a study of regulatory T cells in long-lasting Graves disease. Libraries of TCR beta came from iRepertoire HTBI primers plus Arm-PCR of CDR3 regions. TCRdb reanalysed the multiplex PCR reads using MiXCR and keeps one entry per CDR3 protein. This sample has 250,000 to 300,000 distinct CDR3 sequences, with 22% found just once. This sample's time point: persistent/refractory GD, antithyroid drugs over 5 years with positive TRAb. RNA extracted from PBMCs served as the sequencing template. This TCR was recovered from a female donor with Graves disease. The sample in question was peripheral blood mononuclear cells (PBMCs), obtained when the disease was refractory, from a patient treated with antithyroid drugs.

The DNA for the CDR3 is TGTGCCAGCAGCTTATCAGCGGGGTACACAGATACGCAGTATTTT. Its translation is CASSLSAGYTDTQYF. This chain links TRBV7-9 with TRBJ2-3; 7 bases are a match to TRBD2. This CDR3 has 15 residues. Looked up from germline, CDR1 is SEHNR and CDR2 is FQNEAQ (reference sequence). The trim removed 2 bases at V and 2 bases at J, leaving 4 bases unmatched.